The 3 T cell receptor beta chains reported below all come from one sample, sequenced in a study of beta chain features in type 1 diabetes. Every isolated RNA sample was fully reverse transcribed, so sequencing captured expressed TCRB transcripts. Generated by immunoSEQ multiplex PCR, the TCRdb table keeps only in-frame clones and is missing some. The table includes more than 150,000 clones, over 8.5% detected once. Sequenced material: central memory CD4+ T cells from blood. The source of these receptors is a man between 18 and 29 years old in good health.

V usage is TRBV18 and J usage is TRBJ2-7; D is uncertain. CDR3 length: 14 amino acids. The V end was cut by 5 bases, the J end by 2 bases, with 13 bases between. The germline V gene encodes CDR1 KGHSH and CDR2 LQKENI. The CDR3 sequence is CASSFRAGPYEQYF. CDR3 coding DNA: TGTGCCAGCTCATTCCGGGCAGGTCCCTACGAGCAGTACTTC.

This clone has only a few counts. The CDR3, as DNA: TGTGCCAGCTGGGGTTGGTCCTATAATTCACCCCTCCACTTT. It specifies CASWGWSYNSPLHF. V usage is TRBV27 and J usage is TRBJ1-6, with D unclear. The CDR3 covers 14 residues. Germline CDR1 and CDR2: MNHEY and SMNVEV (reference sequence). Trimming left V 8 bases short and J 1 base short, with 9 bases between.

This clone was detected only a few times. This chain links TRBV2 with TRBJ1-4, with 9 bases matching TRBD1. The CDR3 has 14 amino acids. Germline-derived CDR1 and CDR2 are SNHLY and FYNNEI. V trimming: 6 bases; J trimming: 2 bases; junction bases outside the gene matches: 1. The CDR3, as DNA: TGTGCCAGCAGAGGACAGGGGACTAATGAAAAACTGTTTTTT. This translates into CASRGQGTNEKLFF.